The 12 T cell receptor beta chains below were found in one sample sequenced in a study of Ad26.COV2.S vaccination and SARS-CoV-2 variants. TCRdb keeps only in-frame clones here, not all; method: immunoSEQ multiplex PCR. The sample consists of about 350,000 clones, around 92% of them appearing once. The sample was peripheral blood, taken after recovery from COVID-19. The receptors come from a human donor who had recovered from COVID-19.

The CDR3 region has the DNA TGCGCCAGCAGTGAGTCAGGAATCAATGAGCAGTTCTTC. Its translation: CASSESGINEQFF. The chain uses TRBV10-1 and TRBJ2-1; D gene uncertain. V dropped 0 bases and J dropped 6 bases, with 6 bases sitting between them. The CDR3 runs 13 residues. Looked up from germline, CDR1 is WNHNN and CDR2 is SYGVQD (reference sequence).

The chain couples TRBV5-1 to TRBJ1-2, with 11 bases identical to TRBD1. The junction had 10 bases not matched to a gene; V was cut back by 5 bases and J by 1 base. Germline CDR1 is SGHRS and CDR2 is YFSETQ. CDR3 length: 17 residues. The DNA of the CDR3 is TGCGCCAGCAGACCTCCCGGGACAGGGGGGGTTAACTATGGCTACACCTTC. Protein product: CASRPPGTGGVNYGYTF.

This chain connects TRBV4-1 to TRBJ2-1; 10 nucleotides match TRBD2. This CDR3 spans 15 amino acids. Looked up from germline, CDR1 is MGHRA and CDR2 is YSYEKL. Trimming at V came to 4 bases and at J to 5 bases, leaving 5 bases not matched to a gene. Written as DNA, the CDR3 is TGCGCCAGCAGCCTACTAGCGGGGAGAGACAATGAGCAGTTCTTC. This codes for CASSLLAGRDNEQFF.

This sequence joins TRBV5-1 and TRBJ2-2; possible D gene TRBD1, 6 bases. Germline values: CDR1 SGHRS, CDR2 YFSETQ. The CDR3 totals 15 residues. The V and J ends lost 2 bases and 2 bases respectively, with 10 bases between them. CDR3 sequence reads: CASSFRTDNTGELFF. Here the CDR3 DNA reads TGCGCCAGCAGCTTTCGGACAGACAACACCGGGGAGCTGTTTTTT.

V usage is TRBV29-1 and J usage is TRBJ2-2; 7 positions agree with TRBD1. The V segment lost 4 bases and the J segment 0 bases; nucleotides outside the gene matches: 8. Germline V gene data show CDR1 as SQVTM and CDR2 as ANQGSEA. This CDR3 is built from 16 residues. CDR3 sequence: CSVAPHRGPNTGELFF. Written as DNA, the CDR3 is TGCAGCGTTGCACCCCACAGGGGTCCGAACACCGGGGAGCTGTTTTTT.

The chain has TRBV19 and TRBJ1-1; no reliable D call. CDR1 is LNHDA, CDR2 SQIVND, per germline (reference sequence). CDR3 size: 15 residues. The germline V and J ends were trimmed by 2 bases and 0 bases, with 10 bases remaining between them. The CDR3 reads CASSIPYRLNTEAFF. The DNA for the CDR3 is TGTGCCAGTAGTATACCCTACAGACTGAACACTGAAGCTTTCTTT.

The rearrangement joins TRBV3-1 (or the pseudogene TRBV3-2) to TRBJ1-4; D is undetermined. CDR1 is LGHDT and CDR2 is YNNKEL in the germline V gene (reference sequence). V was pared by 4 bases and J by 4 bases, with 7 bases between. This CDR3 is built from 13 residues. CDR3 loop: CASSPLYNEKLFF. Written as DNA, the CDR3 is TGTGCCAGCAGCCCCCTTTATAATGAAAAACTGTTTTTT.

The CDR3 region is CASSLAGDLPDEQFF. As DNA, the CDR3 is TGTGCCAGCAGTTTAGCGGGGGACCTTCCGGATGAGCAGTTCTTC. V gene TRBV27 combines with J gene TRBJ2-1; 7 bases are a match to TRBD2. Germline loops: CDR1 MNHEY, CDR2 SMNVEV (reference sequence). This CDR3 region has 15 residues. The junction had 9 bases not matched to a gene; V was cut back by 2 bases and J by 8 bases.

J is TRBJ1-2 and V is TRBV11-2; tentatively, D is TRBD1 (5 bases). Between the trimmed V and J ends, which lost 2 bases and 8 bases, there was a span of 15 bases. The CDR3 has 14 amino acids. The V gene's germline CDR1 is SGHAT and CDR2 FQNNGV. The chain's CDR3 is CASSLSPGGWGYTF. The DNA of the CDR3 is TGTGCCAGCAGCTTAAGCCCCGGGGGTTGGGGCTACACCTTC.

V is TRBV13 and J is TRBJ2-5; a possible D gene is TRBD1 (5 bases). CDR3 length equals 15 residues. The V end lost 1 base, the J end lost 5 bases, and 14 bases lay between the germline ends. Germline V gives CDR1 PRHDT, CDR2 FYEKMQ (reference sequence). The CDR3 here is CASSLAREDLETQYF. The CDR3 region has the DNA TGTGCCAGCAGCTTAGCCAGGGAAGATTTGGAGACCCAGTACTTC.

V and J are TRBV10-1 and TRBJ2-5, with 14 positions matching TRBD2. With V trimmed by 5 bases and J by 1 base, 3 bases remained unmatched. The CDR3 totals 16 residues. The germline V gene has CDR1 WNHNN and CDR2 SYGVQD (reference sequence). DNA of the CDR3: TGCGCCAGCAGTAAAGGACTAGCGGGGGGCCAAGAGACCCAGTACTTC. Translated: CASSKGLAGGQETQYF.

This chain uses TRBV11-3 with TRBJ1-6, with D possibly matching TRBD1 (5 bases). Trimming took off 5 bases at V and 7 bases at J, with 9 bases between the two ends. Germline-derived CDR1 and CDR2 are SGHNT and YENEEA. There are 13 residues in the CDR3. The CDR3 spells CASSPGPNSPLHF. The CDR3 DNA follows: TGTGCCAGCAGCCCAGGGCCCAATTCACCCCTCCACTTT.